These 25 T cell receptor beta chains were all obtained from the same sample, sequenced in a study of T cells in Graves' hyperthyroidism and ophthalmopathy. The source material, RNA transcripts, was used to amplify TCR beta CDR3 regions. First-round RT-PCR of the TCR CDR3 relied on the HTBI primer set. MiXCR, run by TCRdb on the multiplex PCR reads, gives a single entry per CDR3 protein. The sample consists of about 840,000 distinct CDR3 sequences, over 35% of them appearing once. Sequencing was performed on blood. All receptors derive from a man younger than 35 with Graves' hyperthyroidism.

This clonotype was counted only a few times. The chain joins TRBV4-1 to TRBJ1-2; D gene unclear. The CDR3 has 14 residues. Per the germline V gene, CDR1 is MGHRA and CDR2 is YSYEKL. The V end lost 4 bases, the J end lost 8 bases, and 17 bases lay between the germline ends. CDR3 residues: CASSLFLDRAGYTF. The CDR3 nucleotides are TGCGCCAGCAGCCTATTCCTGGACCGAGCGGGCTACACCTTC.

This clonotype was recorded many times. The chain carries TRBV12-3 or TRBV12-4 and TRBJ1-6; possible D gene TRBD1, 6 bases. CDR3 length: 13 amino acids. The ends were cut back, 2 bases at V and 10 bases at J, with 9 bases in the middle. The CDR3 coding sequence is TGTGCCAGCAGTTTAAACGGGGGCTCACCCCTCCACTTT. Residues: CASSLNGGSPLHF.

This clonotype was recorded many times. This sequence joins TRBV7-9 and TRBJ1-1; 7 bases line up with TRBD1. From germline, CDR1 is SEHNR and CDR2 FQNEAQ (reference sequence). With 4 bases clipped from V and 0 bases from J, the junction kept 5 bases outside the gene matches. This CDR3 has 15 residues. Here the CDR3 reads CASSSGQPLNTEAFF. The DNA of the CDR3 is TGTGCCAGCAGCTCGGGACAGCCGTTGAACACTGAAGCTTTCTTT. The entire variable domain, with the rest obtained from reference TRBV7-9 and TRBJ1-1, is as follows: DTGVSQNPRHKITKRGQNVTFRCDPISEHNRLYWYRQTLGQGPEFLTYFQNEAQLEKSRLLSDRFSAERPKGSFSTLEIQRTEQGDSAMYLCASSSGQPLNTEAFFGQGTRLTVV.

This clonotype was counted a few times. The V gene is TRBV6-5, the J gene TRBJ1-1, with D possibly being TRBD1 (6 bases). Per germline, CDR1 MNHEY and CDR2 SVGAGI. CDR3 length: 14 amino acids. Trimming shortened V by 2 bases and J by 5 bases, and 12 bases separated the two germline ends. The DNA for the CDR3 is TGTGCCAGCAGTTACGCACAGGGAGGGACTGAAGCTTTCTTT. This sequence encodes CASSYAQGGTEAFF.

The rearrangement uses TRBV2 and TRBJ2-2, with 10 bases lining up with TRBD2. The CDR3 covers 13 residues. After removal of 7 bases from V and 6 bases from J, the junction contained 2 bases not matched to a gene. Germline V gene sequence: CDR1 SNHLY, CDR2 FYNNEI. CDR3 in amino acids: CASKGLAPGELFF. In DNA form, the CDR3 reads TGTGCCAGCAAGGGACTAGCGCCCGGGGAGCTGTTTTTT.

The V gene is TRBV7-9, the J gene TRBJ1-1; D is possibly TRBD1 (5 bases). This CDR3 is built from 15 residues. Germline V CDR1 and CDR2: SEHNR, FQNEAQ (reference sequence). The ends were cut back, 6 bases at V and 3 bases at J, with 17 bases in the middle. The CDR3 is CASRSHIARDTEAFF. CDR3 bases: TGTGCCAGCAGGTCCCACATCGCCAGGGACACTGAAGCTTTCTTT.

This clonotype has at least ten counts. The chain joins TRBV9 to TRBJ2-2; D remains ambiguous. Germline V gives CDR1 SGDLS, CDR2 YYNGEE. The germline V and J ends were trimmed by 1 base and 9 bases, with 10 bases remaining between them. This CDR3 is built from 13 residues. CDR3 sequence reads: CASSVLMGRELFF. In nucleotides, the CDR3 is TGTGCCAGCAGCGTATTGATGGGCAGGGAGCTGTTTTTT.

The sample holds a few counts of this clonotype. The chain combines TRBV20-1 with TRBJ2-7; 7 bases match TRBD1. Germline CDR1 and CDR2: DFQATT and SNEGSKA (reference sequence). This CDR3 has 14 residues. V was clipped by 6 bases and J by 1 base; unmatched bases: 9. This chain's CDR3 is CSATWTGPSYEQYF. CDR3 nucleotides: TGCAGTGCAACTTGGACAGGTCCGTCCTACGAGCAGTACTTC.

This clonotype was seen more than once but under ten times. The chain is built from TRBV19 and TRBJ1-1; 7 positions match TRBD1. The V and J ends lost 8 bases and 6 bases, in that order; junction bases with no gene match: 9. Germline values: CDR1 LNHDA, CDR2 SQIVND (reference sequence). The CDR3 covers 13 residues. The chain's CDR3 is CASQEQGPSEAFF. CDR3 sequence (DNA): TGTGCCAGTCAAGAACAGGGGCCGTCTGAAGCTTTCTTT.

Many counts were recorded for this clonotype. The chain couples TRBV29-1 to TRBJ2-7; perhaps D is TRBD1 or TRBD2 (5 bases each). Germline CDR1 is SQVTM and CDR2 is ANQGSEA. V was cut by 3 bases and J by 2 bases, with 14 bases left in between. The CDR3 extends over 14 amino acids. The CDR3 bases are TGCAGCGTTGAGGGGGAAGGACCTCCCTACGAGCAGTACTTC. Translated, it gives CSVEGEGPPYEQYF.

This clonotype came up many times. V usage is TRBV7-6 and J usage is TRBJ2-2; the D gene could be TRBD1 or TRBD2 (5 bases each). From germline, CDR1 is SGHVS and CDR2 FNYEAQ. The CDR3 totals 14 residues. The V end was cut by 11 bases, the J end by 0 bases, with 13 bases between. The CDR3 DNA reads TGTGCCGGGACCAAGGAGGCGAACACCGGGGAGCTGTTTTTT. Translating gives CAGTKEANTGELFF.

This clonotype was seen at least ten times. The chain combines TRBV29-1 with TRBJ1-1, with D unclear. Germline assignment: CDR1 SQVTM and CDR2 ANQGSEA. The CDR3 runs 10 residues. Between the trimmed V and J ends, which lost 5 bases and 5 bases, there was a span of 6 bases. The CDR3 sequence is CSVWGTEAFF. In DNA, the CDR3 is TGCAGCGTTTGGGGAACTGAAGCTTTCTTT.

This clonotype was seen once. A much more abundant neighbour one base away suggests this may be a read error. This chain joins TRBV7-3 and TRBJ1-6; unclear D gene. The V gene's germline CDR1 is SGHTA and CDR2 FQGTGA. This CDR3 contains 17 residues. CDR3 region: CASSQSWAHGRNSPLHF. The CDR3 DNA is TGCGCCAGCAGCCAATCTTGGGCCCACGGCCGCAATTCACCCCTCCACTTT.

This clonotype was detected many times. The chain employs TRBV10-3 and TRBJ1-3; D gene ambiguous. This CDR3 has 13 residues. Germline lookup yields CDR1 ENHRY and CDR2 SYGVKD. Trimming took 10 bases from V and 2 from J, leaving 12 bases between them. The CDR3 DNA reads as TGTGCCACGGCGGAAGGCGCTGGAAACACCATATATTTT. Amino acids: CATAEGAGNTIYF.

A few counts support this clonotype. The chain is built from TRBV6-5 and TRBJ1-6; D gene unclear. The germline CDR1 and CDR2 sequences are MNHEY and SVGAGI. The CDR3 length is 15 residues. With 6 bases removed from V and 4 bases from J, the gap between germline ends came to 13 bases. The CDR3 protein is CASRTDTFYNSPLHF. CDR3 bases: TGTGCCAGCAGAACAGACACCTTTTATAATTCACCCCTCCACTTT.

This clonotype was observed a few times. The chain employs TRBV11-2 and TRBJ1-4; TRBD1 might be the D (6 bases). Trimming shortened V by 5 bases and J by 4 bases, and 17 bases separated the two germline ends. Germline V gene lookup returns CDR1 SGHAT and CDR2 FQNNGV. The length of the CDR3 is 16 residues. The CDR3 sequence: CASSQDQGQYNEKLFF. The CDR3 nucleotides are TGTGCCAGCAGCCAAGATCAAGGACAGTATAATGAAAAACTGTTTTTT.

This clonotype was detected ten times or more. The V gene is TRBV12-3 or TRBV12-4, the J gene TRBJ1-6; no definite D call. The V gene lost 2 bases and the J gene lost 7 bases, with 9 bases spanning the gap. This CDR3 is 14 amino acids long. This CDR3 reads CASSLRVMNSPLHF. The CDR3 DNA follows: TGTGCCAGCAGTTTAAGGGTTATGAATTCACCCCTCCACTTT.

The chain carries TRBV10-3 and TRBJ2-6; the D gene is possibly TRBD1 (5 bases). Germline CDR1 is ENHRY and CDR2 is SYGVKD. CDR3 length: 17 residues. Trimming pared 1 base from V and 4 bases from J, leaving 14 bases between. As DNA, the CDR3 is TGTGCCATCAGTGAGTGGGGCGGATCTCTGGGGGCCAACGTCCTGACTTTC. This sequence encodes CAISEWGGSLGANVLTF.

The chain carries TRBV7-8 and TRBJ1-2; no definite D call. Trimming removed 5 bases from V and 6 bases from J, with 19 bases in between. Germline CDR1 reads SGHVS; CDR2 reads FQNEAQ. The CDR3 extends over 15 amino acids. CDR3 loop: CASSPLGLSFNGYTF. Written as DNA, the CDR3 is TGTGCCAGCAGCCCGCTCGGCCTATCCTTTAATGGCTACACCTTC. The full variable domain, in which reference TRBV7-8 and TRBJ1-2 provide the parts outside the CDR3, is GAGVSQSPRYKVAKRGQDVALRCDPISGHVSLFWYQQALGQGPEFLTYFQNEAQLDKSGLPSDRFFAERPEGSVSTLKIQRTQQEDSAVYLCASSPLGLSFNGYTFGSGTRLTVV.

The sample holds one count of this clonotype. The chain is built from TRBV10-3 and TRBJ1-2, with 12 nucleotides matching TRBD1. Germline V gene data show CDR1 as ENHRY and CDR2 as SYGVKD. V dropped 4 bases and J dropped 5; count of bases not matched to a gene: 2. This CDR3 is 14 amino acids long. The DNA of the CDR3 is TGTGCCATCAGTGGGGGACAGGGGGCGTATGGCTACACCTTC. As protein: CAISGGQGAYGYTF.

The chain is built from TRBV9 and TRBJ2-7; tentative D call: TRBD1 (5 bases). The CDR3 has 14 amino acids. Trimming removed 8 bases from V and 4 bases from J, with 19 bases in between. Per the germline V gene, CDR1 is SGDLS and CDR2 is YYNGEE. Written as DNA, the CDR3 is TGTGCCAGTAGTCCAAACCGACAGAATTACGAGCAGTACTTC. It encodes CASSPNRQNYEQYF. The full variable domain, with the rest looked up from reference TRBV9 and TRBJ2-7, is DSGVTQTPKHLITATGQRVTLRCSPRSGDLSVYWYQQSLDQGLQFLIQYYNGEERAKGNILERFSAQQFPDLHSELNLSSLELGDSALYFCASSPNRQNYEQYFGPGTRLTVT.

This sequence joins TRBV7-2 and TRBJ2-5; TRBD1 might be the D (5 bases). The CDR3 sequence is 16 residues long. Germline-derived CDR1 and CDR2 are SGHTA and FQGNSA. V dropped 3 bases and J dropped 1 base, with 15 bases sitting between them. CDR3 bases: TGTGCCAGCAGCTTCATCCTCTGGGGCCCCCAAGAGACCCAGTACTTC. This encodes CASSFILWGPQETQYF.

The V and J genes are TRBV19 and TRBJ2-2; TRBD2 might be the D (6 bases). The CDR3 contains 16 residues. Germline lookup yields CDR1 LNHDA and CDR2 SQIVND (reference sequence). V shed 9 bases and J shed 4 bases, with 21 bases lying between them. This CDR3 is CASKEIADRTTGELFF. CDR3 nucleotides: TGTGCCAGCAAGGAGATAGCGGACCGGACCACCGGGGAGCTGTTTTTT.

This clonotype was observed many times. The chain joins TRBV25-1 to TRBJ1-5; D remains ambiguous. V lost 9 bases, J lost 6 bases, and 15 bases lay in between. The CDR3 spans 13 residues. Germline V gene sequence: CDR1 MGHDK, CDR2 SYGVNS. CDR3 amino acids: CASRASSGQPQHF. CDR3 DNA: TGTGCCAGTAGAGCCTCGTCTGGTCAGCCCCAGCATTTT.

This clonotype was seen at least ten times. The chain couples TRBV7-2 to TRBJ2-7; TRBD2 is a possible D gene (6 bases). The CDR3 runs 16 residues. The V and J ends lost 0 bases and 2 bases respectively, with 14 bases between them. Germline CDR1 and CDR2: SGHTA and FQGNSA. The CDR3 is CASSLADGSVPYEQYF. The CDR3 bases are TGTGCCAGCAGCTTAGCAGACGGGAGTGTTCCCTACGAGCAGTACTTC.